One sample yielded the 13 T cell receptor beta chains listed below, sequenced in a study of HIV-infected patients and healthy controls. Whole blood was used without fractionation, so all unsorted peripheral T cells were included. Alpha and beta constant-region primers primed reverse transcription of 500 to 550 ng RNA. Using multiplexing indices, alpha and beta chain libraries were generated apart by chain-specific third strand synthesis. TCRdb reprocessed the 5' RACE reads with MiXCR, giving one entry per CDR3 protein. The data contain more than 15,000 distinct CDR3 sequences, roughly a tenth of them singletons. Sequencing was carried out using blood. The receptor set was obtained from an adult in good health.

As for this clonotype: This may stem from a read error, because a much larger clone lies one nucleotide away. The rearrangement joins TRBV12-3 or TRBV12-4 to TRBJ2-7; 7 bases map to TRBD2. The CDR3 runs 15 residues. For the CDR3, the DNA is TGTGCCAGCAGTTTTGCTAGCGGAGGGGCTTGCGTAGAGAACGTC. Its translation: CASSFASGGACVENV.

CDR3 in amino acids: CASSLGAAIFYEQYV. DNA for the CDR3: TGTGCCAGCAGCTTGGGGGCGGCTATCTTCTACGAGCAGTACGTC. The chain employs TRBV5-6 and TRBJ2-7; D unclear. The germline V gene has CDR1 SGHDT and CDR2 YYEEEE. The CDR3 contains 15 residues. V was shortened by 0 bases and J by 3 bases, with 13 bases between the two germline ends.

This clonotype was found a few times. DNA for the CDR3: TGTGCCAGCAGTTCACGGGGACAGAACACTGAAGCTTTCTTT. Translating gives CASSSRGQNTEAFF. The V call is TRBV28, the J call TRBJ1-1; tentatively, D is TRBD1 (6 bases). Germline loops: CDR1 MDHEN, CDR2 SYDVKM. Trimming removed 4 bases at V and 1 base at J, with 10 bases between. The CDR3 runs 14 residues.

This clonotype was picked up a small number of times. CDR3 region: CASSWTSGSTDTQYF. The CDR3 DNA reads TGTGCCAGCAGCTGGACTAGCGGGAGCACAGATACGCAGTATTTT. This chain joins TRBV5-8 and TRBJ2-3, with 11 positions matching TRBD2. Per germline, CDR1 SGHTS and CDR2 YDEGEE. The CDR3 runs to 15 residues. J lost 0 bases, V lost 3 bases, and 0 bases had no gene match.

This clonotype was observed at least ten times. The chain carries TRBV4-2 and TRBJ1-3; 9 positions match TRBD1. The V and J ends lost 2 bases and 2 bases, in that order; junction bases with no gene match: 4. Germline V CDR1 and CDR2: LGHNA, YNFKEQ. The CDR3 is made up of 16 amino acids. The CDR3 DNA reads as TGTGCCAGCAGCCAACTACAGGGGGCGACTGGAAACACCATATATTTT. This gives the protein CASSQLQGATGNTIYF.

This clonotype turned up a few times. The chain uses TRBV28 and TRBJ2-1; 12 bases are a match to TRBD2. J lost 6 bases, V lost 3 bases, and 6 bases had no gene match. Germline V gene lookup returns CDR1 MDHEN and CDR2 SYDVKM. This CDR3 is 16 amino acids long. CDR3 in DNA: TGTGCCAGCAGTTTGGCCGGACTAGCGGGGAGCAATGAGCAGTTCTTC. Translating it yields CASSLAGLAGSNEQFF.

Sample share makes this clonotype medium-sized. This chain links TRBV20-1 with TRBJ2-3, with TRBD2 matching over 10 bases. CDR1 is DFQATT and CDR2 is SNEGSKA in the germline V gene (reference sequence). Trimming cost V 1 base and J 6 bases; bases outside gene matches: 7. This CDR3 is 15 amino acids long. This chain's CDR3 is CSARGLAGVDDTQYF. The CDR3 coding sequence is TGCAGTGCTAGAGGGCTAGCGGGAGTAGATGATACGCAGTATTTT.

V and J are TRBV5-1 and TRBJ2-3; D unclear. The germline CDR1 and CDR2 sequences are SGHRS and YFSETQ. The CDR3 length is 15 residues. V dropped 0 bases and J dropped 1 base, with 9 bases sitting between them. The CDR3 here is CASSLEPSRTDTQYF. CDR3 DNA: TGCGCCAGCAGCTTGGAACCTAGTCGCACAGATACGCAGTATTTT.

The chain employs TRBV14 and TRBJ2-3; 9 bases are a match to TRBD2. Germline CDR1 and CDR2: SGHDN and FVKESK. V shed 3 bases, J shed 5 bases, and the junction held 6 bases outside the gene matches. The length of the CDR3 is 15 residues. The CDR3 bases are TGTGCCAGCAGCCAGGCGGGAGGGCAGGGAGATACGCAGTATTTT. Encoded protein: CASSQAGGQGDTQYF.

This chain connects TRBV28 to TRBJ1-3; 7 nucleotides agree with TRBD1. Trimming removed 5 bases from V and 7 bases from J; junction bases left unmatched: 17. The CDR3 has 17 residues. Germline loops: CDR1 MDHEN, CDR2 SYDVKM. The CDR3, as DNA: TGTGCCAGCAGTACCGGAGGGGGCGCGGGCTCCCGGAACACCATATATTTT. This translates into CASSTGGGAGSRNTIYF.

In this sample, this clonotype turned up many times. This chain uses TRBV7-2 with TRBJ2-1; TRBD2 is a possible D gene (5 bases). Trimming pared 5 bases from V and 7 bases from J, leaving 12 bases between. The CDR3 runs to 13 residues. The germline CDR1 and CDR2 sequences are SGHTA and FQGNSA. The CDR3 loop is CASSTRTGNEQFF. For the CDR3, the DNA is TGTGCCAGCAGCACACGGACGGGGAATGAGCAGTTCTTC.

The V gene is TRBV12-3 or TRBV12-4, the J gene TRBJ2-6; D might be TRBD2 (5 bases). The CDR3 covers 16 residues. Between the trimmed V and J ends, which lost 4 bases and 3 bases, there was a span of 13 bases. The CDR3 here is CASSSVRRLGANVLTF. CDR3 bases: TGTGCCAGCAGTTCCGTCCGGAGGCTTGGGGCCAACGTCCTGACTTTC.

In this sample, this clonotype turned up many times. CDR3 residues: CASSLTAGGREQYV. CDR3 nucleotide sequence: TGTGCCAGCAGCTTAACCGCGGGGGGGCGCGAGCAGTACGTC. The rearrangement joins TRBV7-3 to TRBJ2-7; TRBD2 aligns across 9 bases. Germline V gives CDR1 SGHTA, CDR2 FQGTGA. V dropped 0 bases and J dropped 6; count of bases not matched to a gene: 3. The CDR3 has 14 residues.